The clone carrying this T cell receptor (beta chain) occurred many times. Antigen unknown. V shed 5 bases and J shed 2 bases, with 12 bases lying between them. The CDR3 has 14 amino acids. The germline gives CDR1 SEHNR, CDR2 FQNEAQ (reference sequence). The sample is drawn from a study of T-cell memory formation after mild COVID-19. Study results and caveats: The study found balanced CD4/CD8 in clones contracting day 15 to 85 and a CD4+ lean in later expanders. Second-wave clones with a day 37 peak had unconfirmed SARS-CoV-2 specificity.

TCRdb passed the 5' RACE reads through MiXCR, listing each CDR3 protein once. The sample lists roughly 260,000 distinct CDR3 sequences; over 15% were seen once. The V call is TRBV7-9, the J call TRBJ2-5; no firm D call. The sample comprised PBMCs or a T cell subset sorted from them (not recorded which). The sequence was obtained from a man between 18 and 29 years old who had mild COVID-19 (a few samples of this study predate the infection). Cell type and time point are not known. The CDR3 protein is CASSLGWLQETQYF. The DNA of the CDR3 is TGTGCCAGCAGCCTCGGCTGGCTACAAGAGACCCAGTACTTC.